The 6 T cell receptor beta chains given below trace back to one sample, sequenced in a study of T-cell reconstitution after alpha-beta-depleted transplantation in children. For TCRbeta, the library was prepared with unique molecular identifiers. TCRdb independently ran MiXCR on the PCR reads; one entry per CDR3 protein. The data show 490,000 or so distinct CDR3 sequences, under 15% seen once. The input for sequencing was PBMCs from the stem cell graft donor, taken from the stem cell graft. All receptors derive from a human donor who donated a stem cell graft to a child with combined immunodeficiency.

V usage is TRBV11-1 and J usage is TRBJ2-3; 12 bases are a match to TRBD2. CDR3 size: 18 residues. The V segment lost 0 bases and the J segment 6 bases; nucleotides outside the gene matches: 10. Germline V gives CDR1 SGHAT, CDR2 FQDESV (reference sequence). CDR3 sequence: CASSLAATSGSREDTQYF. The CDR3 coding sequence is TGTGCCAGCAGCTTAGCTGCGACTAGCGGGAGTCGTGAGGATACGCAGTATTTT.

The CDR3 DNA reads as TGCAGCGCCCCGGGGGCCACTGAAGCTTTCTTT. Translating it yields CSAPGATEAFF. The chain couples TRBV29-1 to TRBJ1-1, with a weak D call TRBD1 (6 bases). V lost 7 bases, J lost 4 bases, and 10 bases lay in between. Germline CDR1 reads SQVTM; CDR2 reads ANQGSEA. The CDR3 extends over 11 amino acids.

At least ten counts were recorded for this clonotype. J is TRBJ2-2 and V is TRBV6-5; TRBD1 matches at 7 bases. The CDR3 runs 18 residues. Germline values: CDR1 MNHEY, CDR2 SVGAGI. Trimming took 2 bases from V and 7 from J; bases not matched to a gene: 16. CDR3 bases: TGTGCCAGCAGTTACCTCCTAGCCCGACAGGGTAATGGCGGGGAGCTGTTTTTT. Its protein is CASSYLLARQGNGGELFF.

In its sample, this clonotype was seen a few times. This rearrangement joins TRBV5-1 to TRBJ2-1; D is unresolved. Between the trimmed V and J ends, which lost 4 bases and 2 bases, there was a span of 13 bases. This CDR3 region has 15 residues. Per the germline V gene, CDR1 is SGHRS and CDR2 is YFSETQ. CDR3 sequence: CASSRNRPPYNEQFF. CDR3 nucleotide sequence: TGCGCCAGCAGCCGAAACCGACCTCCCTACAATGAGCAGTTCTTC.

Only a few counts were recorded for this clonotype. The rearrangement uses TRBV7-2 and TRBJ2-1, with 9 bases lining up with TRBD2. From germline, CDR1 is SGHTA and CDR2 FQGNSA. This CDR3 contains 14 residues. J was trimmed by 7 bases and V by 7 bases; bases with no gene match: 8. CDR3 bases: TGTGCCAGCATCCCAGCGGGGGGCGGGAATGAGCAGTTCTTC. As protein: CASIPAGGGNEQFF.

The chain couples TRBV7-2 to TRBJ1-2; the D gene is possibly TRBD1 (5 bases). Germline CDR1 reads SGHTA; CDR2 reads FQGNSA. The length of the CDR3 is 13 residues. V lost 0 bases to trimming and J lost 7 bases, with 9 bases between them. CDR3 in DNA: TGTGCCAGCAGCTTAGCGCAGGGAGGTGGCTACACCTTC. It specifies CASSLAQGGGYTF.